This T cell receptor (beta chain) was documented in a study of blood T cell repertoires in COVID-19. The germline V gene encodes CDR1 MGHRA and CDR2 YSYEKL. The trim removed 1 base at V and 3 bases at J, leaving 4 bases unmatched. This CDR3 region has 16 residues. Data came from immunoSEQ multiplex PCR; TCRdb stores just in-frame clones and leaves some out. The sample consists of approximately 350,000 clones, more than 70% of them appearing once. Sequencing was carried out using peripheral blood. This chain connects TRBV4-1 to TRBJ2-1, with 9 bases fitting TRBD2. The receptor was isolated from a woman aged 25 to 39 with COVID-19, enrolled during active disease. The CDR3: CASSQGVSGGYNEQFF. In DNA form, the CDR3 reads TGCGCCAGCAGCCAAGGGGTTAGCGGGGGCTACAATGAGCAGTTCTTC.